This T cell receptor (beta chain) is from a study of blood T cell repertoires in COVID-19. Germline CDR1 reads SGHVS; CDR2 reads FNYEAQ. CDR3 length equals 13 residues. V dropped 4 bases and J dropped 6 bases, with 9 bases sitting between them. Sequencing was performed with immunoSEQ multiplex PCR; in TCRdb, only in-frame clones are kept and a portion is missing. The sample yields under 450,000 clones, roughly 80% seen once. The TCR comes from a human donor with acute or convalescent COVID-19. The donor label of this sample is uncertain. Sequencing was carried out using peripheral blood. The rearrangement uses TRBV7-6 and TRBJ2-2; D is possibly TRBD1 (5 bases). As DNA, the CDR3 is TGTGCCAGCAGCTCCTCAGGGTCCGGGGAGCTGTTTTTT. The encoded protein is CASSSSGSGELFF.